This passage covers 9 T cell receptor beta chains from one sample sequenced in a study of Graves' ophthalmopathy and Graves' hyperthyroidism. Transcripts of RNA were the source for amplifying TCR beta CDR3 regions. An opening RT-PCR round employed HTBI primers and preceded a second-round multiplex PCR. TCRdb re-analysed the multiplex PCR reads in MiXCR, keeping a single row per CDR3 protein. The sample gives under 400,000 distinct CDR3 sequences, 15% to 20% of which show up once; roughly an eighth is in the top ten. The sequenced material came from peripheral blood. These receptors originate from an adult man with Graves' ophthalmopathy.

This clonotype was detected many times. The V and J genes are TRBV19 and TRBJ1-1; D perhaps matches TRBD1 (5 bases). V was trimmed by 7 bases and J by 4 bases, leaving 19 bases between them. The CDR3 covers 15 residues. The germline CDR1 and CDR2 sequences are LNHDA and SQIVND (reference sequence). The CDR3 region is CASTLPERDGTEAFF. DNA of the CDR3: TGTGCCAGTACCCTCCCAGAACGGGACGGCACTGAAGCTTTCTTT.

This clonotype was detected many times. This chain links TRBV18 with TRBJ1-6; TRBD1 might be the D (5 bases). The CDR3 has 13 residues. Trimming shortened V by 1 base and J by 12 bases, and 10 bases separated the two germline ends. The germline V gene has CDR1 KGHSH and CDR2 LQKENI. The CDR3: CASSPRDGGPLHF. In nucleotides, the CDR3 is TGTGCCAGCTCACCACGGGACGGCGGACCCCTCCACTTT.

At least ten counts were recorded for this clonotype. An end of the junction differs from the germline gene, which may be a read error. V gene TRBV6-2 or TRBV6-3 combines with J gene TRBJ2-7, with 15 bases matching TRBD2. This CDR3 is 17 amino acids long. CDR1 MNHEY and CDR2 SVGEGT come from the germline V gene. DNA for the CDR3: TGTGCCAGCAGTTGGACTAGCGGGAGGGCCGGGTCCTCCGAGCAGTACTTC. Amino acids: CASSWTSGRAGSSEQYF.

This clonotype was picked up many times. V usage is TRBV28 and J usage is TRBJ1-1; no reliable D call. Trimming took 5 bases from V and 4 from J, leaving 17 bases between them. The CDR3 totals 15 residues. Germline values: CDR1 MDHEN, CDR2 SYDVKM. The CDR3 DNA follows: TGTGCCAGCAGTCTATTCGTGGTTCTGGGCACTGAAGCTTTCTTT. It translates to CASSLFVVLGTEAFF.

The chain couples TRBV6-2 or TRBV6-3 to TRBJ1-1; D perhaps matches TRBD1 (6 bases). Per the germline V gene, CDR1 is MNHEY and CDR2 is SVGEGT. Trimming removed 4 bases from V and 0 bases from J, with 15 bases in between. There are 16 residues in the CDR3. Here the CDR3 reads CASSLLRTVMNTEAFF. CDR3 DNA sequence: TGTGCCAGCAGTTTACTGAGGACAGTTATGAACACTGAAGCTTTCTTT.

Ten or more counts support this clonotype. The chain recombines TRBV6-1 with TRBJ2-7; 7 bases match TRBD2. J gave up 1 base and V 3 bases, and 3 bases lay outside the gene matches. Germline CDR1 is MNHNS and CDR2 is SASEGT. The CDR3 spans 14 residues. CDR3 DNA: TGTGCCAGCAGTGATGGGGGGGGATCCTACGAGCAGTACTTC. Protein product: CASSDGGGSYEQYF.

This clonotype was seen ten or more times. The gene calls are TRBV28 and TRBJ2-6; a weak D match, TRBD1 (6 bases). The CDR3 is 19 amino acids. Trimming removed 7 bases from V and 0 bases from J, with 22 bases in between. The germline gives CDR1 MDHEN, CDR2 SYDVKM. The CDR3 DNA reads as TGTGCCAGCATCTCCGGTCCAGGGGCCCTAGACTCTGGGGCCAACGTCCTGACTTTC. Residues: CASISGPGALDSGANVLTF.

In its sample, this clonotype was seen a few times. This chain links TRBV6-2 or TRBV6-3 with TRBJ2-7, with 10 nucleotides matching TRBD2. This CDR3 spans 16 amino acids. The V segment lost 0 bases and the J segment 5 bases; nucleotides outside the gene matches: 7. Per germline, CDR1 MNHEY and CDR2 SVGEGT. The CDR3 DNA reads as TGTGCCAGCAGTTACTCGGACAGCGGGAGGGTAGACGAGCAGTACTTC. Protein: CASSYSDSGRVDEQYF.

Ten or more counts support this clonotype. This sequence joins TRBV30 and TRBJ1-2; D is ambiguous. Germline CDR1 and CDR2: GTSNPN and SVGIG (reference sequence). The CDR3 has 12 residues. V lost 4 bases and J lost 1, with 7 bases in between. CDR3 region: CAWIQNNYGYTF. The CDR3 DNA reads TGTGCCTGGATTCAGAATAACTATGGCTACACCTTC. The full variable domain, its missing parts supplied by reference TRBV30 and TRBJ1-2, is SQTIHQWPATLVQPVGSPLSLECTVEGTSNPNLYWYRQAAGRGLQLLFYSVGIGQISSEVPQNLSASRPQDRQFILSSKKLLLSDSGFYLCAWIQNNYGYTFGSGTRLTVV.